The clone carrying this T cell receptor beta chain showed up just once. Its target is not known. The authors ran a second PCR of roughly 7 to 11 cycles using a sample-barcoded 5' primer and a J-beta primer mix. One entry per CDR3 protein, called by TCRdb with MiXCR from the 5' RACE reads. The sample shows hundreds of thousands of distinct CDR3 sequences, approximately 60% of them seen only once. The record originates from a study of blood T cells in healthy people across ages. Points from the study as a whole: Comparison with aged donors showed that long-lived donors had more naive CD4+ cells and higher diversity. Estimated diversity that came from one million T cells was considered an underestimate.

This CDR3 is 19 amino acids long. V was shortened by 1 base and J by 0 bases, with 22 bases between the two germline ends. Germline CDR1 MDHEN, CDR2 SYDVKM. The chain uses TRBV28 and TRBJ2-7; D perhaps matches TRBD2 (5 bases). Sample: blood. The receptor's source is a man between 35 and 55 years old in good health. Here the CDR3 DNA reads TGTGCCAGCAGTTTATCGGGGTTTTTAGTCACCCTCAGCTCCTACGAGCAGTACTTC. It encodes CASSLSGFLVTLSSYEQYF.